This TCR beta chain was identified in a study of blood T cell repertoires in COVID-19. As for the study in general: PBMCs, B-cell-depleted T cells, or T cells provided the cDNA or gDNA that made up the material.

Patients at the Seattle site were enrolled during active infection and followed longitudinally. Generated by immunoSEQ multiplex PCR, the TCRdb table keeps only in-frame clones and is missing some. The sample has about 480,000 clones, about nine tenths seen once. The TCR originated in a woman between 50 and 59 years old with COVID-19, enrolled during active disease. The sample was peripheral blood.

CDR3 protein: CASSVGLAMGDTQYF. The CDR3 bases are TGTGCCAGCAGCGTGGGACTAGCGATGGGAGATACGCAGTATTTT. The V call is TRBV11-2, the J call TRBJ2-3; 10 bases line up with TRBD2. The CDR3 covers 15 residues. Germline V gives CDR1 SGHAT, CDR2 FQNNGV. The junction had 7 bases not matched to a gene; V was cut back by 5 bases and J by 5 bases.